This T cell receptor (beta chain) stems from a study of OX40 agonist ivuxolimab in advanced cancers. Looking at the study overall: There were three patients with partial responses, one having hepatocellular carcinoma and two cutaneous melanoma.

This clone has a handful of counts. The CDR3 contains 14 residues. The V and J ends lost 6 bases and 3 bases respectively, with 12 bases between them. The V gene's germline CDR1 is MNHNY and CDR2 SVGAGI (reference sequence). Clones were read by immunoSEQ multiplex PCR, and TCRdb kept only the in-frame ones, dropping some. The data hold 50,000 or so clones, with over 80% observed a single time. The receptor was isolated from an adult with an advanced solid tumor such as melanoma, head and neck, liver or kidney cancer. This material consisted of CD4+ or CD8+ T cells sorted from blood, taken in a trial of the OX40 agonist ivuxolimab. The gene calls are TRBV6-6 and TRBJ1-5; D is undetermined. The CDR3: CASRPGFINQPQHF. CDR3 DNA: TGTGCCAGCAGACCAGGATTTATCAATCAGCCCCAGCATTTT.